These 7 T cell receptor beta chains came from one sample sequenced in a study of blood T cell repertoires in COVID-19. Generated by immunoSEQ multiplex PCR, the TCRdb table keeps only in-frame clones and is missing some. The data hold 250,000 or so clones, with 85% to 90% observed a single time. Source material: peripheral blood. Receptors were obtained from a man aged 55 to 70 with acute or convalescent COVID-19.

The chain is built from TRBV5-5 and TRBJ2-1; tentatively, D is TRBD1 (6 bases). Germline lookup yields CDR1 SGHKS and CDR2 YYEKEE (reference sequence). Between the trimmed V and J ends, which lost 3 bases and 15 bases, there was a span of 13 bases. This CDR3 contains 11 residues. This CDR3 is CASSSNRATFF. The DNA of the CDR3 is TGTGCCAGCAGCTCCAACAGGGCGACGTTCTTC.

The chain links TRBV5-1 to TRBJ1-2; D not resolved. Germline CDR1 SGHRS, CDR2 YFSETQ. This CDR3 contains 14 residues. Trimming removed 3 bases at V and 3 bases at J, with 12 bases between. The CDR3 loop is CASSSNRVDYGYTF. CDR3 DNA sequence: TGCGCCAGCAGCTCCAATCGGGTTGACTATGGCTACACCTTC.

This sequence joins TRBV24-1 and TRBJ2-3; a possible D gene is TRBD2 (5 bases). The V gene lost 3 bases and the J gene lost 7 bases, with 10 bases spanning the gap. The CDR3 covers 13 residues. Germline lookup yields CDR1 KGHDR and CDR2 SFDVKD. The CDR3 reads CATSDHGLNTQYF. The CDR3 region has the DNA TGTGCCACCAGTGATCACGGACTGAATACGCAGTATTTT.

The rearrangement links TRBV12-3 or TRBV12-4 to TRBJ1-1; D might be TRBD1 (6 bases). Trimming removed 4 bases from V and 4 bases from J, with 10 bases in between. The CDR3 consists of 13 residues. The CDR3 here is CASSSTGTTEAFF. In nucleotides, the CDR3 is TGTGCCAGCAGTTCAACAGGGACCACTGAAGCTTTCTTT.

This clone was seen once. This chain links TRBV11-2 with TRBJ2-3; the D is unclear. From germline, CDR1 is SGHAT and CDR2 FQNNGV. This CDR3 region has 18 residues. The V gene lost 2 bases and the J gene lost 0 bases, with 18 bases spanning the gap. Here the CDR3 reads CASSLWSRHPASTDTQYF. The DNA for the CDR3 is TGTGCCAGCAGCTTATGGTCGCGACATCCCGCTAGCACAGATACGCAGTATTTT.

This chain joins TRBV25-1 and TRBJ2-4; D gene uncertain. The germline CDR1 and CDR2 sequences are MGHDK and SYGVNS. The V and J ends lost 5 bases and 5 bases respectively, with 13 bases between them. The CDR3 contains 14 residues. In nucleotides, the CDR3 is TGTGCCAGCAGTCTCGGCAACAGCCAAAACATTCAGTACTTC. Encoded protein: CASSLGNSQNIQYF.

V and J are TRBV4-3 and TRBJ1-2; 7 nucleotides line up with TRBD1. This CDR3 spans 14 amino acids. After removal of 3 bases from V and 3 bases from J, the junction contained 4 bases not matched to a gene. The germline V gene encodes CDR1 LGHNA and CDR2 YSLEER. The DNA of the CDR3 is TGCGCCAGCAGCCAGCAGACAGGGTACTATGGCTACACCTTC. It encodes CASSQQTGYYGYTF.